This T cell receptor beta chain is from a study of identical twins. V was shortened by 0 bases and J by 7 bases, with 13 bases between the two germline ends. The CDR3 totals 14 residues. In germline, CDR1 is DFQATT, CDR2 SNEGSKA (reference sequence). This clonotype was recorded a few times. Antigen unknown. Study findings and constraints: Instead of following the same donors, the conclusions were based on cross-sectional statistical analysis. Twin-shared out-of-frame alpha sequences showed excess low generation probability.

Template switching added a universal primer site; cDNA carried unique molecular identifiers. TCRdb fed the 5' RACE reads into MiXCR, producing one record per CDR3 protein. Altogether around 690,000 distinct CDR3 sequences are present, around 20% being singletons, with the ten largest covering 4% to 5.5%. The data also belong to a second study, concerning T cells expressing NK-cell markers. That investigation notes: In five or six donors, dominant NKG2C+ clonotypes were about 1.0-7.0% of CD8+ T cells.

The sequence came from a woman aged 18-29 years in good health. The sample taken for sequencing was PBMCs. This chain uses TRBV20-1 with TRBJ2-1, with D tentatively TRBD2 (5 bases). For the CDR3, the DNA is TGCAGTGCTAGAGATCCCGGGGTGTATAATGAGCAGTTCTTC. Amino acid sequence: CSARDPGVYNEQFF.